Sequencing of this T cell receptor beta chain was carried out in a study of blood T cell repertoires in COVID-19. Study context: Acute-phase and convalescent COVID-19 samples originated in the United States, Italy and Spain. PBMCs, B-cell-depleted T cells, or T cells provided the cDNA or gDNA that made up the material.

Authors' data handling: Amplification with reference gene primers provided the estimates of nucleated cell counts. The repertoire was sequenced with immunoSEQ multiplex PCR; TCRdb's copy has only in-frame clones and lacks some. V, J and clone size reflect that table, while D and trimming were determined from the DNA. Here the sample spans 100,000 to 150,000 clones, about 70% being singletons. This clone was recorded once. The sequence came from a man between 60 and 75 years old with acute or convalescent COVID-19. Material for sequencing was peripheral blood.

CDR3 residues: CASSLTTGWDGYTF. The CDR3 nucleotides read TGCGCCAGCAGCTTGACTACAGGGTGGGATGGCTACACCTTC. The rearrangement links TRBV5-1 to TRBJ1-2, with D possibly being TRBD1 (6 bases). CDR3 length equals 14 residues. Trimming cost V 1 base and J 6 bases, with 13 bases left between them. The germline gives CDR1 SGHRS, CDR2 YFSETQ.